This entry is about one TCR beta chain. Its target is not known. V lost 2 bases and J 3 bases, leaving 4 bases between the germline ends. The CDR3 spans 13 residues. Germline CDR1 is SEHNR and CDR2 is FQNEAQ (reference sequence). This sample was taken from a study of T cell responses to AZD1222 COVID-19 vaccine. Overall study results and limits: Most donors were white British, females outnumbered males, and clonal diversity was possibly underestimated.

Method: immunoSEQ multiplex PCR; TCRdb's copy keeps in-frame clones and lacks some. The table lists 180,000 or so clones, around nine tenths of them singletons. The chain recombines TRBV7-9 with TRBJ2-2; no clear D gene. The specimen was peripheral blood, collected on day 0 of AZD1222 vaccination. The origin of this receptor is an adult in good health. This CDR3 is CASSLFDTGELFF. CDR3 sequence (DNA): TGTGCCAGCAGCTTATTTGACACCGGGGAGCTGTTTTTT.